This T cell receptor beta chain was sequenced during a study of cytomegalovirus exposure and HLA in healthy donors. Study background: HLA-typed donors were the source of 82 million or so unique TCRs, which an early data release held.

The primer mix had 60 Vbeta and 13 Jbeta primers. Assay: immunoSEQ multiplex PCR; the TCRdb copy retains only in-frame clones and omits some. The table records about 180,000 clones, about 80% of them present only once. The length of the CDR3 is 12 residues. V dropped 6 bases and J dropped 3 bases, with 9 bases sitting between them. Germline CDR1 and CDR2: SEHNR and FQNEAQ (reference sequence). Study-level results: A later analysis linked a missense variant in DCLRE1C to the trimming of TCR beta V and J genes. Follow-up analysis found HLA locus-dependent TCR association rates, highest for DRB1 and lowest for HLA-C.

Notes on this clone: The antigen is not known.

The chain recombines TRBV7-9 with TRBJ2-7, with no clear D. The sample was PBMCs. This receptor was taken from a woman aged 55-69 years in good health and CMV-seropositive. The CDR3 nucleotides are TGTGCCAGCAGATCTATAGACTACGAGCAGTACTTC. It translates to CASRSIDYEQYF.